The T cell receptor beta chain described here comes from a study of human T cells and chemical hapten exposure. Whole-study findings and limits: Once DPC sensitization occurred, TCRs above 1 in 1000 frequency showed no change.

The time point: patch test 1, 2 weeks after DPC sensitization. Treatment described: therapeutic diphenylcyclopropenone sensitization with weekly scalp DPC. Patches went on only after blood had been drawn each time. Trimming cost V 7 bases and J 4 bases, with 7 bases left between them. The CDR3 runs to 11 residues. Germline CDR1 reads SQVTM; CDR2 reads ANQGSEA. In its sample, this clonotype was seen many times. Its antigen is undetermined. TCRdb reprocessed the RACE reads with MiXCR, giving one entry per CDR3 protein. The table shows approximately 77,000 distinct CDR3 sequences, with around 7.8% occurring only once.

The chain is built from TRBV29-1 and TRBJ1-4; D unclear. This TCR came from a woman aged 25 to 45 with alopecia areata. Some clones in this sample may be carry-over from other donors' samples. The source material was whole blood, sampled in connection with sensitization to the hapten diphenylcyclopropenone (DPC). The CDR3 is CSGTFNEKLFF. CDR3 bases: TGCAGCGGCACTTTTAATGAAAAACTGTTTTTT.